This T cell receptor beta chain was retrieved from a study of cytomegalovirus exposure and HLA in healthy donors. Overall study: Most donors, 80% to 90% of a few hundred genotyped, fell in the Caucasian-associated ancestry cluster.

As concerns this clone: The antigen is unknown.

General study points: Previously analyzed data showed that most TCR beta V segments were productive at a frequency of about 90% or about 30%.

The donors were healthy bone marrow donors. Amplification used 60 Vbeta primers and 13 Jbeta primers. Original processing notes: In a later analysis, of around 83 million unique beta chains, around 9.9 million appeared in at least two donors. Data came from immunoSEQ multiplex PCR; TCRdb stores just in-frame clones and leaves some out. V and J calls and clone size are those listed in that table; D and trimming were worked out from the DNA. The data contain roughly 67,000 clones, approximately 78% of them seen just once; the ten biggest clones take up 9.7%. Per the germline V gene, CDR1 is MDHEN and CDR2 is SYDVKM. V lost 6 bases and J lost 8; bases outside the gene matches: 9. This CDR3 comprises 15 residues.

The sequenced material came from PBMCs. The chain couples TRBV28 to TRBJ1-4; 10 nucleotides match TRBD1. The TCR comes from a man aged 35 to 55 in good health and CMV-seronegative. CDR3: CASSSSGTGEEKLFF. CDR3 DNA: TGTGCCAGCAGCTCATCCGGGACAGGGGAGGAAAAACTGTTTTTT.